Listed below are T cell receptor beta chains from one sample, sequenced in a study of T cell repertoires in cytomegalovirus infection. Their specific antigens are unknown. TCRdb re-derived calls from the reads in MiXCR, one entry per CDR3 protein. This sample yields 570,000 or so distinct CDR3 sequences, of which roughly 43% are seen a single time; around 48% belongs to the top ten. Specimen: cultured PBMCs, collected from culture after CMV antigen stimulation. These receptor sequences come from a human donor in good health (CMV status not recorded). Some clones in this sample may be carry-over from other donors' samples. Both conserved end residues are part of each CDR3. D genes are given only for firm matches. Some rows have no size entry. The others give once, few or many, or a class for an expanded clone.

d_gene | abundance | j_gene | v_gene | CDR3aa | CDR3nt
TRBD1 | - | TRBJ2-7 | TRBV7-8 | CASSAIRDRAQQYF | TGTGCCAGCAGCGCTATCCGGGACAGGGCTCAGCAGTACTTC
TRBD2 | - | TRBJ2-3 | TRBV12-3/TRBV12-4 | CASSLGGGLRGDTQYF | TGTGCCAGCAGTCTCGGGGGGGGACTGCGGGGAGATACGCAGTATTTT
- | many | TRBJ2-3 | TRBV7-2 | CASSLAQATDTQYF | TGTGCCAGCAGCTTAGCGCAGGCAACAGATACGCAGTATTTT
TRBD1 | - | TRBJ2-7 | TRBV5-4 | CASSPGQATYEQYF | TGTGCCAGCAGCCCGGGACAGGCGACCTACGAGCAGTACTTC
TRBD1 | - | TRBJ2-1 | TRBV6-2/TRBV6-3 | CASTPGGQARPYNEQFF | TGTGCCAGCACCCCCGGCGGACAGGCTAGGCCCTACAATGAGCAGTTCTTC
- | - | TRBJ1-1 | TRBV2 | CASTGDSYEAFF | TGTGCCAGCACTGGAGACAGCTATGAAGCTTTCTTT
- | - | TRBJ2-2 | TRBV4-1 | CASRGREWGPGTGELFF | TGCGCCAGCAGGGGGAGAGAGTGGGGGCCAGGCACCGGGGAGCTGTTTTTT
TRBD2 | many | TRBJ2-5 | TRBV7-2 | CASSLDWSITTSGETQYF | TGTGCCAGCAGCTTAGATTGGAGTATCACGACTAGCGGAGAGACCCAGTACTTC
TRBD1 | - | TRBJ1-1 | TRBV12-3/TRBV12-4 | CASRTQGPEAFF | TGTGCCAGCAGGACACAGGGGCCTGAAGCTTTCTTT
- | many | TRBJ1-1 | TRBV7-2 | CASSWATGTTEAFF | TGTGCCAGCAGCTGGGCCACAGGGACCACTGAAGCTTTCTTT
- | few | TRBJ2-5 | TRBV7-9 | CASIAGANQETQYF | TGTGCCAGCATAGCTGGGGCGAACCAAGAGACCCAGTACTTC
- | - | TRBJ2-5 | TRBV13 | CASSLFPDQETQYF | TGTGCCAGCAGCTTATTCCCAGACCAAGAGACCCAGTACTTC
- | - | TRBJ2-1 | TRBV12-3/TRBV12-4 | CASSPPSGLVEQFF | TGTGCCAGCAGTCCTCCCTCGGGACTCGTTGAGCAGTTCTTC
- | few | TRBJ2-2 | TRBV7-8 | CASSLVHPRRPGQTGELFF | TGTGCCAGCAGCTTAGTCCACCCGCGGCGGCCGGGACAAACCGGGGAGCTGTTTTTT
TRBD1 | - | TRBJ1-1 | TRBV6-2/TRBV6-3 | CASSYLGTANTEAFF | TGTGCCAGCAGTTATCTTGGGACAGCGAACACTGAAGCTTTCTTT
- | - | TRBJ1-1 | TRBV12-3/TRBV12-4 | CASSFLGRSEAFF | TGTGCCAGCAGTTTTCTAGGACGTAGTGAAGCTTTCTTT
- | - | TRBJ2-5 | TRBV7-8 | CASSSRWGETQYF | TGTGCCAGCAGCAGTCGGTGGGGCGAGACCCAGTACTTC
TRBD2 | few | TRBJ2-3 | TRBV12-3/TRBV12-4 | CASSPSAGEGDTQYF | TGTGCCAGCAGCCCCTCAGCGGGGGAGGGGGATACGCAGTATTTT
- | - | TRBJ2-3 | TRBV9 | CASNGGSTDTQYF | TGTGCCAGCAACGGCGGTAGCACAGATACGCAGTATTTT
- | few | TRBJ2-1 | TRBV7-8 | CAIRRGYVEQFF | TGTGCCATCAGAAGAGGGTATGTTGAGCAGTTCTTC
TRBD2 | few | TRBJ2-7 | TRBV12-5 | CASGLATGLAGGREQYF | TGTGCTAGTGGTTTGGCAACGGGACTAGCGGGAGGTAGGGAGCAGTACTTC
- | few | TRBJ2-1 | TRBV6-5 | CASMRFGRGNWDNEQFF | TGTGCCAGCATGCGGTTTGGAAGGGGCAATTGGGACAATGAGCAGTTCTTC
- | few | TRBJ1-5 | TRBV19 | CASSIWGAWGNQPQHF | TGTGCCAGTAGTATATGGGGGGCCTGGGGCAATCAGCCCCAGCATTTT
TRBD1 | few | TRBJ1-5 | TRBV4-3 | CASSPGQGPSNQPQHF | TGCGCCAGCAGCCCTGGACAGGGGCCTAGCAATCAGCCCCAGCATTTT
TRBD2 | - | TRBJ2-7 | TRBV3-1 | CASSQELGLAGREQYF | TGTGCCAGCAGCCAAGAGCTCGGACTAGCGGGACGCGAGCAGTACTTC
- | - | TRBJ2-5 | TRBV5-4 | CASSQGGGQETQYF | TGTGCCAGCAGCCAGGGTGGGGGACAAGAGACCCAGTACTTC
TRBD1 | few | TRBJ2-7 | TRBV15 | CATSPLRGTGDEQYF | TGTGCCACCAGCCCGCTAAGGGGTACAGGGGACGAGCAGTACTTC
- | - | TRBJ2-2 | TRBV6-7 | CASSYGGFTGELFF | TGTGCCAGCAGTTACGGGGGGTTCACCGGGGAGCTGTTTTTT